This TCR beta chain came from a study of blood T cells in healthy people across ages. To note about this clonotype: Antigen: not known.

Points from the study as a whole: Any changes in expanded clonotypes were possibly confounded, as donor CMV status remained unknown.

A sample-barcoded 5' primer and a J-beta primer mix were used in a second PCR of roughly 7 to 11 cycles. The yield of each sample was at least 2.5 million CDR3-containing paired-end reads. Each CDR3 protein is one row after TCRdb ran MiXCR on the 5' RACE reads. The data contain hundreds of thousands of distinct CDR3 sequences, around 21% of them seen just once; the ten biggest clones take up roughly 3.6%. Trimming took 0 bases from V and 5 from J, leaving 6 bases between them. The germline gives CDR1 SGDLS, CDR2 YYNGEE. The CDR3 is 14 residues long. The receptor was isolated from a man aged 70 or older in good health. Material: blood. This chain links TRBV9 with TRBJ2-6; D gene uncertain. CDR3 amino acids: CASSVDSWANVLTF. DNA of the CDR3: TGTGCCAGCAGCGTAGATTCCTGGGCCAACGTCCTGACTTTC.